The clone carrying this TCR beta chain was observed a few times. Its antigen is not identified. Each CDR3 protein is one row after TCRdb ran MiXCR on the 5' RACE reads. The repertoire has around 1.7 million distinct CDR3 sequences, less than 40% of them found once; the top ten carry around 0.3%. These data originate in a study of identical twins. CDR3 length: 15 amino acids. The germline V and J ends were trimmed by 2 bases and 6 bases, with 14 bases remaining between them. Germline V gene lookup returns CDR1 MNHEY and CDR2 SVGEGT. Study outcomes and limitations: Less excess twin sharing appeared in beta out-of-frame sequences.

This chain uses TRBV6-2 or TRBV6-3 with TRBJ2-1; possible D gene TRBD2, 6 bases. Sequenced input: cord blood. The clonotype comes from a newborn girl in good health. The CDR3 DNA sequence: TGTGCCAGCAGTTACGCGGGACTCCTAATCAATGAGCAGTTCTTC. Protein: CASSYAGLLINEQFF.